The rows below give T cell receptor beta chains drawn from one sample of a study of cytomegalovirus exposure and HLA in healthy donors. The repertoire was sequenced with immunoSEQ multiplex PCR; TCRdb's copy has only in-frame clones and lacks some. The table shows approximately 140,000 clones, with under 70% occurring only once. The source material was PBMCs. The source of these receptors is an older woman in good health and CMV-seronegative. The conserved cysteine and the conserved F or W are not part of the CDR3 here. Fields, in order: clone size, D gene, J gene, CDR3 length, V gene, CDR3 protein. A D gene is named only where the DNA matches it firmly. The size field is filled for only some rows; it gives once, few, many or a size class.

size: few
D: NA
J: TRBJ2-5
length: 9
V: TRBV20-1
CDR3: SAIAEETQY

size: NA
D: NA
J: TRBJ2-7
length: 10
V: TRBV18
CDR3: ASSQLAGEQY

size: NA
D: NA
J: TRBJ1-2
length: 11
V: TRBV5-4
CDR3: ASSKRESYGYT

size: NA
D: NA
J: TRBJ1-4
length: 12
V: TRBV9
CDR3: ASSVGGPGEKLF

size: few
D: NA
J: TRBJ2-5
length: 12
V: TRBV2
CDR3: ASSPRTAGGTQY

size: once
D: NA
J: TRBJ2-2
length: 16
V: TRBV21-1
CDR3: ASSRDKRPIPNTGELF

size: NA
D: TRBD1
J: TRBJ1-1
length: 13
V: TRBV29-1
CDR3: SVEDDRASNTEAF

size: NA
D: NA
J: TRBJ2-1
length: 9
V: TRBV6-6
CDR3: ASSPLNEQF

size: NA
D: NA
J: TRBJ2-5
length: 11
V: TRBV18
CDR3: ASSLRQQETQY

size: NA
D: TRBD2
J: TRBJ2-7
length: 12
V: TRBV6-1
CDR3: ASSPGLANYEQY

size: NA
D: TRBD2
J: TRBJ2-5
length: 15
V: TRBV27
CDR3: ASSSMTGAGYQETQY

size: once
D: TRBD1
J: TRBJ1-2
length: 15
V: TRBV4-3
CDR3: ASSQGNRDRGLSGYT

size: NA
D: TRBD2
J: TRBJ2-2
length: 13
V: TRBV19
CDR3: ASSAGLAGTGELF

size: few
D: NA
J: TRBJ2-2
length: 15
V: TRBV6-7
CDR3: ASSYGRDFANTGELF

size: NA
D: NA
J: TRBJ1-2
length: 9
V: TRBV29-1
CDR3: SVWDPLGGT

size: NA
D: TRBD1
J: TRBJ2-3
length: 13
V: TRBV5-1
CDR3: ASSLVGQSTDTQY

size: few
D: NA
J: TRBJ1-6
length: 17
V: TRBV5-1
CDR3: ASSLALRTQRGLGSPLH

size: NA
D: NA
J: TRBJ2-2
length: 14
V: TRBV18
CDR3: ASSLLAADNTGELF

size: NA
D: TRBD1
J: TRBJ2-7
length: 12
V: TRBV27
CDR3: ASSTGQGPYEQY

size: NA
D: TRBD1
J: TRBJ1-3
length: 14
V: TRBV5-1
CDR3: ASSLGDSLSGNTIY

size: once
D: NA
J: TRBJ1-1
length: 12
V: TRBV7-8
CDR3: ASERGGLRGVAF

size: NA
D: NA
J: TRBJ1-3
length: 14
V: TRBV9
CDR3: ASSASTGRGGNTIY

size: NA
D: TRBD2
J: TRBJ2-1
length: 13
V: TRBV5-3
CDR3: ARSLEVAGEWEQF

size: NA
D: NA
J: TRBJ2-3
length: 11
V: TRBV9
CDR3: ASRPRGTDTQY

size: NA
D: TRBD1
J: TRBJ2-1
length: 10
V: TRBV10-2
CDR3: ASSEPGGGQF

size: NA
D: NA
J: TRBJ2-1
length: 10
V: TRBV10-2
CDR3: ASMRADNEQF

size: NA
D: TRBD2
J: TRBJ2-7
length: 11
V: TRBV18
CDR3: ASSLTGLGEQY

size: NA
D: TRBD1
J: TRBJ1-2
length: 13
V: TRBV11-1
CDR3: ASSLTGTAKYGYT

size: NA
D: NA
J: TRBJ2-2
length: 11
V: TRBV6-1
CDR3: ASSEQWTGELF

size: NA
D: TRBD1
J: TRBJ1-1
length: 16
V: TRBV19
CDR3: ASSTSLGQGGGNTEAF

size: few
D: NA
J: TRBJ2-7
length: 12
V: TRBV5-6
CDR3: ASSVQGGLGEQY

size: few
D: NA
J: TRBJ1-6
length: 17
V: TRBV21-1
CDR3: ASSNRTGDPSHYNSPLH

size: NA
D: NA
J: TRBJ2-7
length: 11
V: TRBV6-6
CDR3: ASENQGRSEQY

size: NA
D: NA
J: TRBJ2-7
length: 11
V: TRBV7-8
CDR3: ASKPLGLYEQY

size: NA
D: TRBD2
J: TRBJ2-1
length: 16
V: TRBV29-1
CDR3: SVVGLEAGGSSYNQQF